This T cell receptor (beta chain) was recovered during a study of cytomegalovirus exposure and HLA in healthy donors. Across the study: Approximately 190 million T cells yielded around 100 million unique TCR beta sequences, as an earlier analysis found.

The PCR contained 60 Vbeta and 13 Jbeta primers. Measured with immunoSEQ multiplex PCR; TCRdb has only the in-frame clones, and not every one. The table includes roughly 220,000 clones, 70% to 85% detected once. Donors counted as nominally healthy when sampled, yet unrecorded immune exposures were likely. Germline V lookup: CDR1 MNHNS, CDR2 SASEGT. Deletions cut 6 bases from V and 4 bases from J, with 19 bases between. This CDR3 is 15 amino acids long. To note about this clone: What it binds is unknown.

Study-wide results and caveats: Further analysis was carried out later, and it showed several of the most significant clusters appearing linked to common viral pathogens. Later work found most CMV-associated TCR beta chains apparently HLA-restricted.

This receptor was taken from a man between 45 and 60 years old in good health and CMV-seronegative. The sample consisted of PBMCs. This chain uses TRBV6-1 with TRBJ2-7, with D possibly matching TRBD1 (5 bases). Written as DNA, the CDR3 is TGTGCCAGCAGGGCGACAGCCCGAGGTCAGTACGAGCAGTACTTC. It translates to CASRATARGQYEQYF.